The entry below describes one TCR beta chain. This receptor's antigen is unknown. Base qualities are not at hand, and no much larger clone is one base apart. The sample is drawn from a study of cytomegalovirus exposure and HLA in healthy donors (dated by TCRdb to about 2017). In the study overall: An earlier analysis of about 560 of the donors reported over 250 Gb of sequence data and around 120 million unique TCR beta sequences obtained from around 170 million T cells. In the later analysis, no new phenotypic data were used to find candidate immune exposures; instead, reliance was placed on TCR beta sequences and their occurrence across donors. To predict cytomegalovirus infection status, the study combined high-throughput TCR immunosequencing, statistical association of individual TCRs with disease status, and machine learning. In an earlier analysis of more than 550 of the donors, high-throughput TCR beta sequencing was used to judge whether each TCR beta V gene segment behaved as functional or pseudogenic. Genome-wide SNP genotypes for about 60% of the roughly 670 donors were used in a later genetic analysis, which treated that subset as a discovery cohort. An early release that covered several hundred HLA-typed donors contained about 300 gigabases of sequencing data and approximately 85 million unique TCR sequences. Typing coverage differed by locus: A, B, C, DRB1 and DQB1 were typed in roughly 620-630 donors, DQA1 in 500 to 550, DPA1 in 600 to 610, and DPB1 in 400 to 490. Alongside the repertoire data, information on donor age, sex, ethnicity and CMV serostatus was compiled. The study was designed to test whether signatures of past pathogen exposure could be identified by cataloging public T cell receptors. Besides the first cohort of roughly 700 subjects, a separate validation cohort made up of roughly 120 different subjects was used. The study used immunosequencing to profile the T cell repertoires of several hundred subjects and linked those repertoires to cytomegalovirus serostatus. Class I and class II HLA loci were covered by the typing at four-digit resolution. Among about 410 genotyped donors of the cohort, an average of about 240,000 unique TCR beta nucleotide sequences was sequenced per donor, of which 15% to 20% were non-productive. Because of strong linkage in the cohort, four to six DR-DQ haplotypes were treated as single units for association and clustering. In a later analysis, previously published TCR beta repertoires from some 640 donors were re-analyzed and high-resolution HLA genotyping was added so that TCR occurrence patterns could be studied. Of the 300 to 500 genotyped donors, roughly 80% were placed in the genetic ancestry cluster associated with self-reported Caucasian donors. All discovery cohort repertoires had been generated using a single sequencing platform.

Study-level results and caveats: A further reported finding was that TCR beta sequences accurately predicted the HLA-A and HLA-B alleles for most subjects in the first cohort. The presence/absence analyses assumed that sequencing depth was roughly uniform across donors, and that assumption may not be true. The authors suggested that the approach could potentially be generalized to other disease states and immunological phenotypes. In a later analysis, HLA-associated TCR beta chains showed more clonal expansion and lower generation probabilities than non-associated chains that were equally common. Cytomegalovirus status was reported to be diagnosed by the classifier with high specificity and sensitivity in both the original and validation cohorts. Because counts were too low, seventeen rarely observed V segments, including chromosome 9 orphons, were left out of the earlier analysis of approximately 580 of the donors. In an earlier analysis of some 500 of the donors, most TCR beta V segments were observed in productive rearrangements about 90% or about 30% of the time, broadly matching IMGT annotations. Specific HLA alleles were associated with 15,000 to 20,000 TCR beta sequences at a false discovery rate of 0.05 in a later analysis. V-gene and J-gene trimming of TCR beta chains was associated with a missense DCLRE1C variant in a later genetic analysis, and the association was replicated in an independent cohort. Some IMGT-functional V segments, including TRBV6-2 and TRBV6-3, could not be distinguished by the 87-base-pair reads and were therefore excluded. The cohort was sequenced for TCR beta chains only, and without alpha or paired-chain data the features that could be detected were limited. Linkage disequilibrium might explain the correlated functional status among segregating V segments, but an unknown experimental factor could not be excluded. A cluster of highly shared sequence variants was judged likely to represent a technical artifact of the sequencing pipeline. While some public TCRs were present in many individuals, most TCR sequences turned up only very rarely across donors. A later analysis reported that several top co-occurrence clusters appeared linked to parvovirus B19, influenza, CMV and Epstein-Barr virus. Strong co-occurrence of HLA alleles, especially DR and DQ, made assigning TCR associations to individual alleles difficult. Immune exposure information for the cohort was limited to CMV serostatus. A later genetic analysis reported fewer N-insertions in productive TCRs among donors in an Asian-associated ancestry cluster than the roughly 690-donor mean. HLA typing was unavailable for some donors at each locus, so association tests used only the typed subset. A total of fewer than 200 TCR beta chains were listed by the study as associated with cytomegalovirus. A later analysis found that most CMV-associated TCR beta chains appeared HLA-restricted, with HLA associations seemingly driven largely by CMV exposure. In a later analysis, the rate of TCR association differed among HLA loci, with DRB1 alleles having the most associated TCRs and HLA-C alleles having the fewest. Three of the identified cytomegalovirus-associated TCR beta chains were confirmed in vitro to be specific for cytomegalovirus antigens.

The CDR3, from cysteine to phenylalanine, totals 16 residues. Left in the record is the CDR3 DNA by itself, 48 bases read in frame from the first base. Trimming leaves V shorter by 10 bases and J shorter by 7 bases, with the junction holding 19 bases beyond the gene matches. CDR1 MDHEN and CDR2 SYDVKM are derived from the germline V gene. In total, over 600 healthy bone marrow donors made up the cohort. All cohort members were sampled while nominally healthy, although unrecorded immune exposures were likely present. The donor tested CMV seronegative and was one of the 352 seronegative cohort members. A peripheral blood sample was provided by each donor, and peripheral blood mononuclear cells were used for TCR beta sequencing. The Qiagen DNeasy Blood Extraction Kit was used to extract genomic DNA from the blood cell samples. To prepare the library, the immunoSEQ multiplex PCR assay was applied. For the multiplex PCR, a mixture combining 60 forward primers for TCR Vbeta segments and 13 reverse primers for TCR Jbeta segments was used. Amplification of the CDR3 region of rearranged TCR beta genes was performed with a multiplex PCR assay on genomic DNA. Amplified TCR beta libraries were sequenced as 87-base-pair reads on the Illumina HiSeq System. The original pipeline was this. Across the 640 or so repertoires, a later analysis counted some 81 million unique TCR beta chains, about 10 million of which were shared by at least two donors. Raw reads were error-corrected and collapsed into unique sequences by a nearest-neighbor algorithm in which closely related sequences were merged to remove PCR and sequencing errors. CDR3 sequences were aligned to IMGT reference sequences to assign V, D and J gene segments. For a sequence to be retained, a match of at least six nucleotides was required to both a V gene segment and a J gene segment. Rearrangements were called productive when the CDR3 lacked stop codons and stayed in frame with V and J; all others were non-productive. CDR3 was defined according to IMGT convention as the region running from the second conserved V-encoded cysteine to the conserved J-encoded phenylalanine. In an earlier analysis of around 600 of the donors, sequences lacking an unambiguous match to a single V gene segment were excluded. An earlier analysis of about 590 of the donors classified V segments as functional when productive rearrangements were above 56.7% and as segregating when the standard deviation between donors was above 5%. A statistical classification framework was developed to diagnose cytomegalovirus status using the catalog of TCR beta chain sequences. V and J gene assignment, in a later analysis, came from comparing TCR nucleotide sequences with IMGT/GENE-DB human TR gene sequences. A later analysis assigned CDR3 sequences and most-parsimonious VDJ recombination scenarios with the TCRdist pipeline. A later analysis defined each TCR beta chain by its CDR3 amino acid sequence plus V-gene family, and excluded reads lacking a unique V-gene family. A later analysis removed roughly 590 highly shared, low-generation-probability nucleotide sequences to deal with suspected cross-contamination and a sequencing artifact. For each public chain, a later analysis derived a clonal expansion index from normalized ranks of inferred template counts within each repertoire. A later analysis computed generation probabilities with a VDJ recombination model fitted to out-of-frame rearrangements, and checked the results against IGoR. In a later analysis, TCR-TCR, TCR-HLA and TCR-CMV co-occurrence was scored with hypergeometric tests, and a repertoire-size bias correction was applied to TCR pairs. In a later analysis, false discovery rates were estimated by permuting HLA or CMV assignments 20 times. In a later analysis, co-occurring TCRs were grouped with DBSCAN, and TCRdist sequence similarity was added when clustering was performed within HLA-allele-positive subsets. Repertoires with fewer than 30,000 or more than 120,000 public chains, plus five repertoires with anomalous nucleotide sharing, were excluded from co-occurrence clustering. As stored in TCRdb, this immuneACCESS dataset retains in-frame rearrangements with V and J assigned. A fraction of the clones does not appear; measured against another copy, unresolved V genes explain less than half of the discrepancy, and the remainder lacks a known reason. V and J calls and clone size are as listed in that table; D and trimming were resolved from the DNA. The sample includes about 150,000 clones, with more than 70% observed a single time. The top ten hold approximately 1.6% of the sample.

This TCR derives from a woman aged 40 to 49 in good health and CMV-seronegative. This chain joins TRBV28 to TRBJ2-5; the junction holds 9 bases that match TRBD2. Source material: PBMCs. CDR3 reads: CATSLPGLAGIGTQYF. The DNA reads TGTGCCACCTCCCTCCCCGGGCTAGCGGGGATAGGGACCCAGTACTTC.